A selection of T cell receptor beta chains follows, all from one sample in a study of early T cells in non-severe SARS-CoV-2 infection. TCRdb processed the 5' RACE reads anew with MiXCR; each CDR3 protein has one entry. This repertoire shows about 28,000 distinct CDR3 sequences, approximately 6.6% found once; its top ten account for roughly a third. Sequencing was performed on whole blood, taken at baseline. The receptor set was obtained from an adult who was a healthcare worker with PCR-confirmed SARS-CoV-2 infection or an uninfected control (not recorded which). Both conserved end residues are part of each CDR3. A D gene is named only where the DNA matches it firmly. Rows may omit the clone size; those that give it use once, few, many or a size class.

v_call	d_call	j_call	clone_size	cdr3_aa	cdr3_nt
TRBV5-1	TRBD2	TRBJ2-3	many	CASSTGTSGRGDTQYF	TGCGCCAGCAGCACCGGGACTAGCGGGAGGGGAGATACGCAGTATTTT
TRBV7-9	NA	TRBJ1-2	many	CASSLGLSYGYTF	TGTGCCAGCAGCTTAGGATTAAGCTATGGCTACACCTTC
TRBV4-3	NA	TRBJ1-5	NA	CASSQDPMYQPQHF	TGCGCCAGCAGCCAAGACCCTATGTATCAGCCCCAGCATTTT
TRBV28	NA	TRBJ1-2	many	CASSTPREGVGYTF	TGTGCCAGCAGTACACCCCGGGAAGGTGTTGGCTACACCTTC
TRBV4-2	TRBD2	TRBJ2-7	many	CASGLAGAYEQYF	TGTGCCAGCGGACTAGCGGGAGCATACGAGCAGTACTTC
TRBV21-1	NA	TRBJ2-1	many	CASSRRTGRNEQFF	TGTGCCAGCAGCAGAAGGACAGGGAGAAATGAGCAGTTCTTC
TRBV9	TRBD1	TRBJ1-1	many	CASSAGDRGRYTEAFF	TGTGCCAGCAGCGCGGGGGACAGGGGGCGGTACACTGAAGCTTTCTTT
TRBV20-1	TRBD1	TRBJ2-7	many	CSVNRGSGEQYF	TGCAGTGTGAACAGGGGGTCTGGAGAGCAGTACTTC
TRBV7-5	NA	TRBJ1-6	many	CISVPEARGRRSYNSPLHF	NA
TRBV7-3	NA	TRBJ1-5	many	CASSLGLGCNQPQHF	TGTGCCAGCAGCTTAGGGTTGGGCTGCAATCAGCCCCAGCATTTT
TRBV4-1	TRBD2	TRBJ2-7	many	CASSQDEGGLREQYF	TGCGCCAGCAGCCAAGATGAGGGAGGGCTAAGGGAGCAGTACTTC
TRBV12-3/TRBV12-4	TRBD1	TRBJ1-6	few	CASTSRDRGDLSPLHF	TGTGCCAGCACTTCCCGGGACAGGGGAGATTTATCACCCCTCCACTTT
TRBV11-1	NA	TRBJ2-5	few	CASSYSGPQETQYF	TGTGCCAGCAGCTACTCGGGACCTCAAGAGACCCAGTACTTC
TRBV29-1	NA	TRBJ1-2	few	CSVELPGTYGYTF	TGCAGCGTTGAACTCCCAGGGACCTATGGCTACACCTTC
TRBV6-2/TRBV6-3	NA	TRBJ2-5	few	CASSYRRDTQETQYF	TGTGCCAGCAGTTACCGCCGGGACACACAAGAGACCCAGTACTTC
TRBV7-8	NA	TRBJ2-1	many	CASSPNGLVGGPRNEQFF	TGTGCCAGCAGCCCTAACGGACTAGTGGGGGGGCCGCGAAATGAGCAGTTCTTC
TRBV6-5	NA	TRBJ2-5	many	CASSYSVAGGTQYF	TGTGCCAGCAGTTACTCGGTCGCGGGCGGGACCCAGTACTTC
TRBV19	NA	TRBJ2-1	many	CASQQDRSYNEQFF	TGTGCCAGCCAACAGGACCGCTCCTACAATGAGCAGTTCTTC
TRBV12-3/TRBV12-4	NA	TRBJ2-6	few	CASSLAVGANVLTF	TGTGCCAGCAGTTTAGCGGTCGGGGCCAACGTCCTGACTTTC
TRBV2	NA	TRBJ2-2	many	CASSVTRNTGELFF	TGTGCCAGCAGTGTAACCAGGAACACCGGGGAGCTGTTTTTT
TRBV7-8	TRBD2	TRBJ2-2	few	CASSQLAGSNTGELFF	TGTGCCAGCAGCCAACTAGCGGGGTCGAACACCGGGGAGCTGTTTTTT
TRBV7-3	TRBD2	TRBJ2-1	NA	CASSSASGSSYNEQFF	TGTGCCAGCAGCTCGGCGAGCGGGAGCTCCTACAATGAGCAGTTCTTC